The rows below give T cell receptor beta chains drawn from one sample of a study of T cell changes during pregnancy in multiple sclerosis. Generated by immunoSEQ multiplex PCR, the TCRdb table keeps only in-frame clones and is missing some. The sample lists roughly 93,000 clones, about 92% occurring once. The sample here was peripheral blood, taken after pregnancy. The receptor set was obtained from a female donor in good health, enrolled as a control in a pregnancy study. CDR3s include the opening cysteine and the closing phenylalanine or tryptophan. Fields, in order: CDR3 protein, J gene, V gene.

cdr3_aa: CAVFTGTANEQFF; j_call: TRBJ2-1; v_call: TRBV10-3
cdr3_aa: CASSNFWRREVYNEQFF; j_call: TRBJ2-1; v_call: TRBV18
cdr3_aa: CASSWGGTDTQYF; j_call: TRBJ2-3; v_call: TRBV27
cdr3_aa: CASSLGLEETQYF; j_call: TRBJ2-5; v_call: TRBV5-1
cdr3_aa: CASSLEAGERYEQYF; j_call: TRBJ2-7; v_call: TRBV7-9
cdr3_aa: CASSQEENTEAFF; j_call: TRBJ1-1; v_call: TRBV5-4
cdr3_aa: CASSRTGRGSGYTF; j_call: TRBJ1-2; v_call: TRBV28
cdr3_aa: CASSPEGFDEQFF; j_call: TRBJ2-1; v_call: TRBV13
cdr3_aa: CARLLRGNTEAFF; j_call: TRBJ1-1; v_call: TRBV19
cdr3_aa: CASSPTGGNGGELFF; j_call: TRBJ2-2; v_call: TRBV5-1
cdr3_aa: CASNDRDRGYQETQYF; j_call: TRBJ2-5; v_call: TRBV7-9
cdr3_aa: CASSLGQYSNQPQHF; j_call: TRBJ1-5; v_call: TRBV11-2
cdr3_aa: CATSRARRNQPQHF; j_call: TRBJ1-5; v_call: TRBV15
cdr3_aa: CASRTRWAGPLTDTQYF; j_call: TRBJ2-3; v_call: TRBV27
cdr3_aa: CASKRGTGGNEQYF; j_call: TRBJ2-7; v_call: TRBV5-1
cdr3_aa: CASSAQTSGSDTQYF; j_call: TRBJ2-3; v_call: TRBV5-5
cdr3_aa: CASGFPSTSGAYEQYF; j_call: TRBJ2-7; v_call: TRBV12-5
cdr3_aa: CASSGARNTIYF; j_call: TRBJ1-3; v_call: TRBV28
cdr3_aa: CASSQLGQGRDEQYF; j_call: TRBJ2-7; v_call: TRBV4-1
cdr3_aa: CASSLANRGTGELFF; j_call: TRBJ2-2; v_call: TRBV5-6
cdr3_aa: CASSQRLAKETQYF; j_call: TRBJ2-5; v_call: TRBV4-1
cdr3_aa: CASSLATSGGGRDTQYF; j_call: TRBJ2-3; v_call: TRBV5-1
cdr3_aa: CASSLSTGATYEQYF; j_call: TRBJ2-7; v_call: TRBV19
cdr3_aa: CAWSVSYEQYF; j_call: TRBJ2-7; v_call: TRBV30
cdr3_aa: CASSTIGTVDTEAFF; j_call: TRBJ1-1; v_call: TRBV28
cdr3_aa: CASSIDLPSGGEETQYF; j_call: TRBJ2-5; v_call: TRBV19
cdr3_aa: CASSLSRDQPQHF; j_call: TRBJ1-5; v_call: TRBV7-3
cdr3_aa: CASRSLAGIPYYEQYF; j_call: TRBJ2-7; v_call: TRBV13
cdr3_aa: CASRTGSTEAFF; j_call: TRBJ1-1; v_call: TRBV7-9
cdr3_aa: CAISSGTEPLQPQHF; j_call: TRBJ1-5; v_call: TRBV6-5
cdr3_aa: CASSLEARSTGELFF; j_call: TRBJ2-2; v_call: TRBV5-1
cdr3_aa: CASSAGTSGMETQYF; j_call: TRBJ2-5; v_call: TRBV9
cdr3_aa: CASSENKGGQPQHF; j_call: TRBJ1-5; v_call: TRBV7-9
cdr3_aa: CASTPGYQETQYF; j_call: TRBJ2-5; v_call: TRBV2
cdr3_aa: CASSSTGLYEQYF; j_call: TRBJ2-7; v_call: TRBV6-5
cdr3_aa: CASSVSYYTGELFF; j_call: TRBJ2-2; v_call: TRBV7-8
cdr3_aa: CASSLPGTVTEAFF; j_call: TRBJ1-1; v_call: TRBV5-1
cdr3_aa: CASSVDTNYGYTF; j_call: TRBJ1-2; v_call: TRBV9
cdr3_aa: CASSLNSGVSNQPQHF; j_call: TRBJ1-5; v_call: TRBV5-6
cdr3_aa: CASSPGGGNGVSYEQYF; j_call: -; v_call: TRBV4-1
cdr3_aa: CASSLLAGGPANEQFF; j_call: TRBJ2-1; v_call: TRBV5-6
cdr3_aa: CASSLGTGLNTEAFF; j_call: TRBJ1-1; v_call: TRBV7-9
cdr3_aa: CASSLLRGRPYEQYF; j_call: TRBJ2-7; v_call: TRBV11-2
cdr3_aa: CATGDSPPYEQYF; j_call: TRBJ2-7; v_call: TRBV6-5
cdr3_aa: CASSHPGANTEAFF; j_call: TRBJ1-1; v_call: TRBV7-9
cdr3_aa: CASSLGQGGGYTF; j_call: TRBJ1-2; v_call: TRBV7-6